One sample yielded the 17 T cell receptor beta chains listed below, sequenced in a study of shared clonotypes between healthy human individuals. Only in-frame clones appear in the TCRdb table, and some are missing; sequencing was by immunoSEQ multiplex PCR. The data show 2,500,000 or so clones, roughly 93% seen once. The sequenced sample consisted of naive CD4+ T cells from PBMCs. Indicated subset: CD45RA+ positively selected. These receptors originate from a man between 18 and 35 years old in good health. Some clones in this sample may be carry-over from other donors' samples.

The CDR3 loop reads CASSPGLAGGETQYF. The CDR3 DNA reads TGTGCCAGCAGCCCGGGACTAGCGGGAGGAGAGACCCAGTACTTC. This chain links TRBV6-6 with TRBJ2-5, with 15 bases matching TRBD2. Germline V gene sequence: CDR1 MNHNY, CDR2 SVGAGI (reference sequence). CDR3 length equals 15 residues. V was pared by 6 bases and J by 4 bases, with 3 bases of the junction left unmatched.

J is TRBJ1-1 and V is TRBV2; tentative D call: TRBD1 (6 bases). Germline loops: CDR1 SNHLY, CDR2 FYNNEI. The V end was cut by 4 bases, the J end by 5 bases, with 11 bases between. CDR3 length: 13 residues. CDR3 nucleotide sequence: TGTGCCAGCAGTGTATATACAGGGACTGAAGCTTTCTTT. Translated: CASSVYTGTEAFF.

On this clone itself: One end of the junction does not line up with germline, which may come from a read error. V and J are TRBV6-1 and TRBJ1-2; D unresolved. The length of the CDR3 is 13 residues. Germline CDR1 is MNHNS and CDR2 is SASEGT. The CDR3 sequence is CASREQTNYGYTF. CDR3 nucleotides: TGTGCCAGCCGTGAACAGACGAACTATGGCTACACCTTC.

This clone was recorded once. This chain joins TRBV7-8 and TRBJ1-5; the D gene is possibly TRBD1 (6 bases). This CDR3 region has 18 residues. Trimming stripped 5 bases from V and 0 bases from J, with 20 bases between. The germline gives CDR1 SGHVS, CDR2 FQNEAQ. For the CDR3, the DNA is TGTGCCAGCAGCCGTACTCTCGGACAGCGATATAGCAATCAGCCCCAGCATTTT. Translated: CASSRTLGQRYSNQPQHF.

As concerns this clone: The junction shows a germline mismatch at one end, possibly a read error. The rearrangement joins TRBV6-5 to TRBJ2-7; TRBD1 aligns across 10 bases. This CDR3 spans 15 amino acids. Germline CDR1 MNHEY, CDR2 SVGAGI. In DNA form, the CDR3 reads TGTGCCAGCAGCTCTACCGGGACAGGGGACCTAGGGCTTCACTTC. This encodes CASSSTGTGDLGLHF.

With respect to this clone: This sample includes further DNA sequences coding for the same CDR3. In DNA form, the CDR3 reads TGCGCCAGCAGCTTGGTCGGCGGGTCGAACACCGGGGAGCTGTTTTTT. Translation gives CASSLVGGSNTGELFF. The rearrangement links TRBV5-1 to TRBJ2-2; D possibly corresponds to TRBD2 (5 bases). CDR3 length: 16 amino acids. V shed 0 bases and J shed 0 bases, with 9 bases lying between them. The germline V gene has CDR1 SGHRS and CDR2 YFSETQ.

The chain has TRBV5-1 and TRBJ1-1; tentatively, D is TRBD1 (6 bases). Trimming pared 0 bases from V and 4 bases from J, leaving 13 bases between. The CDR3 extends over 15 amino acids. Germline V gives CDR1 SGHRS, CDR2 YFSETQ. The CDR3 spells CASSLAVGGSTEAFF. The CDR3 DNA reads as TGCGCCAGCAGCTTGGCCGTCGGGGGCTCCACTGAAGCTTTCTTT. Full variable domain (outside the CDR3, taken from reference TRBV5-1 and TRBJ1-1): KAGVTQTPRYLIKTRGQQVTLSCSPISGHRSVSWYQQTPGQGLQFLFEYFSETQRNKGNFPGRFSGRQFSNSRSEMNVSTLELGDSALYLCASSLAVGGSTEAFFGQGTRLTVV.

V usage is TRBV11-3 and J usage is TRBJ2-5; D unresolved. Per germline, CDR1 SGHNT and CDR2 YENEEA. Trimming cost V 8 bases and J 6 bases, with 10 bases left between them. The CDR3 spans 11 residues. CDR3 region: CASRSAQTQYF. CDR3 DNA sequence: TGTGCCAGCCGGTCGGCGCAGACCCAGTACTTC.

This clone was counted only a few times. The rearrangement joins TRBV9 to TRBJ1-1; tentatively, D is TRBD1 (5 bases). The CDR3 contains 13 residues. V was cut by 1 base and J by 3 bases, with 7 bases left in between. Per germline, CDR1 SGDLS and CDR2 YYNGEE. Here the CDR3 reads CASSVWGDTEAFF. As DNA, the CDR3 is TGTGCCAGCAGCGTATGGGGGGACACTGAAGCTTTCTTT.

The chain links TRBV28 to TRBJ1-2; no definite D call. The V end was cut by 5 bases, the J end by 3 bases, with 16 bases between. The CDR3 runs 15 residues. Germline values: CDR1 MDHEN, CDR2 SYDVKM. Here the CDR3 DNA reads TGTGCCAGCAGTCCCGGAACGGTTTTCGACTATGGCTACACCTTC. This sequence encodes CASSPGTVFDYGYTF.

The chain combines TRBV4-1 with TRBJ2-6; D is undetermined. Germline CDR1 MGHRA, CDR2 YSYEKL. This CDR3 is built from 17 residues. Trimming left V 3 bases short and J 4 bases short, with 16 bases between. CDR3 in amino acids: CASSQLRTDGGANVLTF. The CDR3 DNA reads TGCGCCAGCAGCCAGTTACGCACAGACGGAGGGGCCAACGTCCTGACTTTC.

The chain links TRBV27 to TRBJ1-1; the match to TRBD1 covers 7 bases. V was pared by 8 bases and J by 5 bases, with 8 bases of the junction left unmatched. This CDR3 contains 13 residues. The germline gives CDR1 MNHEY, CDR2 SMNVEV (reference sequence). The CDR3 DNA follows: TGTGCCAGCGATAAGACAGGGCGGACTGAAGCTTTCTTT. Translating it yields CASDKTGRTEAFF.

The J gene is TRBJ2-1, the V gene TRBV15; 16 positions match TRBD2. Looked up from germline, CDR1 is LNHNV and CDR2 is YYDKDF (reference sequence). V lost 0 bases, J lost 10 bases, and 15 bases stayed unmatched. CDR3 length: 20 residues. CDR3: CATSRDKLAGTSGRAEEQFF. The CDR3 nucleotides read TGTGCCACCAGCAGAGATAAACTGGCAGGGACTAGCGGGAGGGCGGAGGAGCAGTTCTTC.

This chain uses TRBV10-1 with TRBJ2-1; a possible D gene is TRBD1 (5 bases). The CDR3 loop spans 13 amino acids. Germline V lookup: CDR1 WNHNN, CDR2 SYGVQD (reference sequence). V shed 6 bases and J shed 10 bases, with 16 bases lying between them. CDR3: CASRADSASEQFF. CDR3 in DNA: TGCGCCAGCAGAGCTGACAGTGCGAGCGAGCAGTTCTTC.

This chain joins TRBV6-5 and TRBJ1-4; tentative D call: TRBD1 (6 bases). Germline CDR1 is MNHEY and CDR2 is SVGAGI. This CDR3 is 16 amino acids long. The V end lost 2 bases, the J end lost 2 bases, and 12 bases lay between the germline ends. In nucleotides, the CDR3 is TGTGCCAGCAGTTACCAGGGGACCCGGACTAATGAAAAACTGTTTTTT. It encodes CASSYQGTRTNEKLFF.

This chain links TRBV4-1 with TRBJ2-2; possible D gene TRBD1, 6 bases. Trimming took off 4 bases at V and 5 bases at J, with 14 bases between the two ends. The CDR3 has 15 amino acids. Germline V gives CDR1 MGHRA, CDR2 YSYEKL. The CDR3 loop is CASSPRGQPTGELFF. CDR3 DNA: TGCGCCAGCAGCCCTCGTGGACAGCCAACCGGGGAGCTGTTTTTT.

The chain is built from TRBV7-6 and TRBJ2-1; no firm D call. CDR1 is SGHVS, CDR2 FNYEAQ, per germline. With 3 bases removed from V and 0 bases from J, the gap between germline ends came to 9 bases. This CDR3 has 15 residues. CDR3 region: CASSFDPSSYNEQFF. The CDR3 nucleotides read TGTGCCAGCAGCTTCGACCCGAGCTCCTACAATGAGCAGTTCTTC.